This T cell receptor (beta chain) stems from a study of blood T cells in healthy people across ages. Findings of the study overall: Observed TCR beta diversity per million T cells went down as age went up. This fall followed a roughly linear course with age. Among long-lived donors, naive CD4+ cells were more numerous and diversity higher than in aged donors.

Caucasian, healthy and from Russia, the donors were aged between 6 and 90. The CDR3 contains 14 residues. The ends lost 3 bases at V and 5 bases at J; junction bases unmatched: 3. Using a J-beta primer mix together with a sample-barcoded 5' primer, a second PCR was run for roughly 6 to 11 cycles. MiXCR was run by TCRdb on the 5' RACE reads, yielding one entry per CDR3 protein. The repertoire holds some 1.8 million distinct CDR3 sequences, about two fifths seen once, with roughly 23% in the top ten. This clonotype was seen a handful of times. Its antigen is unidentified. This receptor was obtained from a human donor in good health. This sequence joins TRBV12-3 or TRBV12-4 and TRBJ2-2; 7 nucleotides match TRBD2. Sequenced sample: blood. CDR3 DNA sequence: TGTGCCAGCAGTTTTAACGGGGGGACCGGGGAGCTGTTTTTT. Its protein is CASSFNGGTGELFF.